This TCR beta chain derives from a study of cytomegalovirus exposure and HLA in healthy donors. Study background: There were some 380 genotyped donors. Of these, about 81% fell in the genetic ancestry cluster associated with self-reported Caucasian donors. Study results and limitations: The study assumed roughly uniform donor sequencing depth for presence/absence analyses. The authors later found most CMV-associated TCR beta chains appeared HLA-restricted. Reports indicate that TCR beta sequences accurately predicted the HLA-A and HLA-B alleles of most subjects.

On this clone itself: The antigen is undetermined.

Per the germline V gene, CDR1 is SEHNR and CDR2 is FQNEAQ (reference sequence). The CDR3 length is 15 residues. The V gene lost 6 bases and the J gene lost 6 bases, with 18 bases spanning the gap. 13 Jbeta primers and 60 Vbeta primers were used for the PCR. Some clones are missing from TCRdb's copy, which holds only in-frame ones; the method was immunoSEQ multiplex PCR. The profile shows under 250,000 clones, over 80% of them singletons. The TCR was taken from a boy aged 2 to 10 in good health and CMV-seronegative. This chain joins TRBV7-9 and TRBJ1-5; no definite D call. Material for sequencing was PBMCs. Here the CDR3 reads CASRAIGERGQPQHF. CDR3 DNA sequence: TGTGCCAGCAGGGCGATTGGCGAACGGGGTCAGCCCCAGCATTTT.